This entry features one TCR beta chain sequence. This clonotype was seen more than once but under ten times. Which antigen it targets is not known. Base qualities are not recorded, but no much larger clone differs from it by a single base. The ophthalmopathy patients had moderately to severely active disease, with a Clinical Activity Score of 3 or higher, a NOSPECS grade of 4 or higher, and a disease duration of less than 3 months. Patients with other autoimmune diseases, uncontrolled infections, pregnancy or lactation were excluded. Clinical symptoms, serum thyroxine, TRAb, thyroid ultrasound and orbital computed tomography formed the basis of the diagnosis. Ficoll-Paque density gradient centrifugation was used to isolate PBMCs from around 10 ml of fresh peripheral blood. Trizol reagent was used to extract the total RNA, and its quality was then checked on an Agilent 2100 Bioanalyzer. The germline V gene gives CDR1 as SGHVS and CDR2 as FNYEAQ. The cysteine opens and the phenylalanine closes a CDR3 of 16 amino acids. The only DNA kept is the CDR3, 48 bases in frame from the first base. V loses 5 bases at its end and J loses 2 bases; junction bases beyond the gene matches: 12.

This entry is derived from a study of Graves' ophthalmopathy and Graves' hyperthyroidism (dated by TCRdb to 2016 to 2019). In terms of the full investigation: Peripheral blood was collected at initial diagnosis, before any treatment. T-cell repertoires of thyroid tissue and blood were compared in about six hyperthyroidism patients. An independent validation cohort was composed of around 19 hyperthyroidism patients and around 16 patients who later progressed from hyperthyroidism to ophthalmopathy. In total, around 140 blood samples were TCR-sequenced: approximately 42 ophthalmopathy, under 80 hyperthyroidism and roughly 17 hyperthyroidism-to-ophthalmopathy patients. The study used signatures of the TCR beta repertoire to tell Graves' ophthalmopathy apart from Graves' hyperthyroidism and to predict which patients would progress to ophthalmopathy. After sampling, hyperthyroidism patients received methimazole starting at 30 mg daily, and ophthalmopathy patients received high-dose intravenous methylprednisolone. To explore V-J signatures that distinguish ophthalmopathy from hyperthyroidism, a discovery set of 100 patients was enrolled, made up of 43 with ophthalmopathy and roughly 55 with stable hyperthyroidism. The full study reports these points: No statistical method was used to set the sample size in advance, and the investigators knew which group each participant was assigned to. Ophthalmopathy was separated from stable hyperthyroidism by the 13-signature model with roughly 87% sensitivity and about 81% specificity in cross-validation and with 80%/75% in the test set. Among expanded thyroid clonotypes with frequency above 0.001, most also showed up in blood, which suggests that blood repertoires may reflect the thyroid immune response. In validation, the model predicted ophthalmopathy progression with about 71% sensitivity and around 72% specificity; some 13 predicted patients were CT-confirmed with GO in a median of 6.5 months.

For repertoire sequencing, the TCR beta CDR3 regions were amplified from RNA transcripts. The first round of RT-PCR was done with HTBI primers and the Qiagen OneStep RT-PCR kit, and was followed by a second round of multiplex PCR, then size selection and purification. Sequencing of the libraries was carried out on an Illumina HiSeq2000 in paired-end mode with 100 bp reads. Per the original workflow: SOAPnuke was used to process the reads, throwing out any read that had adapters, had uncalled bases, had a mean Phred below 15, or lacked an exact constant-primer or identifier match. High-quality paired reads were merged with COPE v1.2.5. Each unique nucleotide sequence was defined as a clonotype, and clonotypes were aligned to IMGT TRB V, D and J references with MiTCR v1.1. Only V-J combinations with frequency above 0.0001 were analysed, covering 99.2% of repertoires. For each V-J combination, a TCR clonal expansion and chaos score was defined as F50 clonal expansion divided by the chaos observed in the TCRdist matrix. Welch's t-statistics and random forest were used to reduce the features to about twelve V-J combinations, which were then used as input to a naive Bayes classifier. Thyroid-blood repertoire similarity was quantified with the Morisita-Horn index. Clones were called with MiXCR by TCRdb after fastp trimmed the public reads at Q25, and only in-frame beta chains were retained. Rows matching on CDR3 protein sequence are summarized as one entry with the most common DNA and genes. The V and J calls follow TCRdb's processing rather than the paper's. The sample data list 240,000 or so distinct CDR3 sequences, and around 45% of these were observed just once. In total, the top ten clones hold roughly 45% of the sample.

The rearrangement combines TRBV7-6 with TRBJ2-7; the junction holds 7 bases that match TRBD1. This clonotype was obtained from an adult man with Graves' ophthalmopathy. The sample consisted of peripheral blood. The DNA sequence is as follows: TGTGCCAGCAGCCCCTTAGGGGGCAGTTCAACCTACGAGCAGTACTTC. This yields the protein CASSPLGGSSTYEQYF.